This TCR beta chain was recovered during a study of cytomegalovirus exposure and HLA in healthy donors. On the study more broadly: Later, an analysis reported that the 95 to 150 validation repertoires had used the same platform as the approximately 690 first-cohort repertoires.

The junction had 2 bases not matched to a gene; V was cut back by 3 bases and J by 8 bases. The CDR3 sequence is 13 residues long. Germline CDR1 and CDR2: SGHAT and FQDESV (reference sequence). Clones were read by immunoSEQ multiplex PCR, and TCRdb kept only the in-frame ones, dropping some. Of 150,000 to 200,000 clones listed, about 86% are singletons. J is TRBJ1-4 and V is TRBV11-1, with 8 bases matching TRBD1. This TCR was sampled from a young woman in good health and CMV-seronegative. The sample taken for sequencing was PBMCs. CDR3 bases: TGTGCCAGCAGCTTGGACAGGGAGGAAAAACTGTTTTTT. The encoded protein is CASSLDREEKLFF.